The sequence of this T cell receptor (beta chain) was determined in a study of CD8+ T cells in alopecia areata. Treatment denoted: oral pan-JAK inhibitor, 5-10 mg twice daily. About this clone: The antigen is undetermined.

Notes on the study in general: Significant decreases in scalp clonality and expanded CD8+ clones followed tofacitinib treatment.

Trimming took 0 bases from V and 6 from J, leaving 12 bases between them. Germline values: CDR1 LGHNA, CDR2 YSLEER. The CDR3 extends over 14 amino acids. Sequencing templates came from extracted RNA that was reverse transcribed into cDNA. Clones were sequenced by immunoSEQ multiplex PCR, and TCRdb holds only the in-frame ones, with some missing. This table has some 180,000 clones, 53% appearing once. V and J are TRBV4-3 and TRBJ2-7; possibly TRBD2 for D (6 bases). This TCR derives from a human donor with alopecia areata. Material: CD8+ T cells sorted from blood, obtained at week 24, from a patient treated with tofacitinib. In DNA, the CDR3 is TGCGCCAGCAGCCAAGATAGAGGAGGGAGCGAGCAGTACTTC. Protein product: CASSQDRGGSEQYF.